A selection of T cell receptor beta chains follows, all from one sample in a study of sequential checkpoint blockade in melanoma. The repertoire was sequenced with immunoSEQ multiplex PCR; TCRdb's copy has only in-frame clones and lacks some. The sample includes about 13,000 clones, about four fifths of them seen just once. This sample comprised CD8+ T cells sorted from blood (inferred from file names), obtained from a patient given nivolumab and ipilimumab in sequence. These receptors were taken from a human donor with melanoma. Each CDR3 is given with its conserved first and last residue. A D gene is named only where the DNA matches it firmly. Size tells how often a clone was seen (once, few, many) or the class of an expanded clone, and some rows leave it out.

CDR3 DNA: TGTGCCAGCAGTTACCCCGCGGGACGGGGGGACAATGAGCAGTTCTTC
CDR3 protein: CASSYPAGRGDNEQFF
D gene: TRBD2
clone size: once
V gene: TRBV6-5
J gene: TRBJ2-1

CDR3 DNA: TGCAGCGTTGAGGAGCGGGGTAACTCCTACAATGAGCAGTTCTTC
CDR3 protein: CSVEERGNSYNEQFF
D gene: TRBD2
clone size: NA
V gene: TRBV29-1
J gene: TRBJ2-1

CDR3 DNA: TGTGCCAGCAGCTCCCTCCGGGACAGGGCTAATTCACCCCTCCACTTT
CDR3 protein: CASSSLRDRANSPLHF
D gene: TRBD1
clone size: once
V gene: TRBV5-6
J gene: TRBJ1-6

CDR3 DNA: TGTGCCAGCATCCCCCGGGACAGGGGGCATGGTTCACCCCTCCACTTT
CDR3 protein: CASIPRDRGHGSPLHF
D gene: TRBD1
clone size: few
V gene: TRBV7-9
J gene: TRBJ1-6

CDR3 DNA: TGTGCCAGCAGTCATGGGACAGGGGGCTACGAGCAGTACTTC
CDR3 protein: CASSHGTGGYEQYF
D gene: TRBD1
clone size: few
V gene: TRBV25-1
J gene: TRBJ2-7

CDR3 DNA: TGTGCCAGCAGTTTAAGGGGTTTGGATACGCAGTATTTT
CDR3 protein: CASSLRGLDTQYF
D gene: NA
clone size: NA
V gene: TRBV27
J gene: TRBJ2-3

CDR3 DNA: TGTGCCAGTAGTAGGACACCTTACACCGGGGAGCTGTTTTTT
CDR3 protein: CASSRTPYTGELFF
D gene: NA
clone size: NA
V gene: TRBV19
J gene: TRBJ2-2

CDR3 DNA: TGTGCCAGCAGCTTAGGAGGGACATCCCAAGGGACTGAAGCTTTCTTT
CDR3 protein: CASSLGGTSQGTEAFF
D gene: NA
clone size: once
V gene: TRBV7-9
J gene: TRBJ1-1

CDR3 DNA: TGCGCCAGCAGCCAAGGGGCGGACAGGCCAACCTACGAGCAGTACTTC
CDR3 protein: CASSQGADRPTYEQYF
D gene: TRBD1
clone size: NA
V gene: TRBV4-1
J gene: TRBJ2-7

CDR3 DNA: TGTGCCAGCAGCAGGGGGACAGGGAGAATTTGGGTGGGCGGCTACACCTTC
CDR3 protein: CASSRGTGRIWVGGYTF
D gene: TRBD1
clone size: NA
V gene: TRBV7-2
J gene: TRBJ1-2

CDR3 DNA: TGTGCCAGCAGTACAGGAAGGGGAAACACTGAAGCTTTCTTT
CDR3 protein: CASSTGRGNTEAFF
D gene: NA
clone size: NA
V gene: TRBV2
J gene: TRBJ1-1

CDR3 DNA: TGCAGTGACATACAGGGCTACGAGCAGTACTTC
CDR3 protein: CSDIQGYEQYF
D gene: NA
clone size: NA
V gene: TRBV20-1
J gene: TRBJ2-7

CDR3 DNA: TGTGCCAGCAGTCGACAGGCGGCGAGGGACTATGGCTACACCTTC
CDR3 protein: CASSRQAARDYGYTF
D gene: NA
clone size: once
V gene: TRBV7-9
J gene: TRBJ1-2

CDR3 DNA: TGTGCCAGCAGTAGTGGCGGGAGCTCCTACGAGCAGTACTTC
CDR3 protein: CASSSGGSSYEQYF
D gene: TRBD2
clone size: NA
V gene: TRBV27
J gene: TRBJ2-7

CDR3 DNA: TGTGCCAGCAGCGTAAGTGCGCCCCCAAACACCGGGGAGCTGTTTTTT
CDR3 protein: CASSVSAPPNTGELFF
D gene: NA
clone size: once
V gene: TRBV9
J gene: TRBJ2-2

CDR3 DNA: TGTGCCAGCAGTGAAGGGGGGACAGGGGGCTGGAACACTGAAGCTTTCTTT
CDR3 protein: CASSEGGTGGWNTEAFF
D gene: TRBD1
clone size: few
V gene: TRBV6-1
J gene: TRBJ1-1